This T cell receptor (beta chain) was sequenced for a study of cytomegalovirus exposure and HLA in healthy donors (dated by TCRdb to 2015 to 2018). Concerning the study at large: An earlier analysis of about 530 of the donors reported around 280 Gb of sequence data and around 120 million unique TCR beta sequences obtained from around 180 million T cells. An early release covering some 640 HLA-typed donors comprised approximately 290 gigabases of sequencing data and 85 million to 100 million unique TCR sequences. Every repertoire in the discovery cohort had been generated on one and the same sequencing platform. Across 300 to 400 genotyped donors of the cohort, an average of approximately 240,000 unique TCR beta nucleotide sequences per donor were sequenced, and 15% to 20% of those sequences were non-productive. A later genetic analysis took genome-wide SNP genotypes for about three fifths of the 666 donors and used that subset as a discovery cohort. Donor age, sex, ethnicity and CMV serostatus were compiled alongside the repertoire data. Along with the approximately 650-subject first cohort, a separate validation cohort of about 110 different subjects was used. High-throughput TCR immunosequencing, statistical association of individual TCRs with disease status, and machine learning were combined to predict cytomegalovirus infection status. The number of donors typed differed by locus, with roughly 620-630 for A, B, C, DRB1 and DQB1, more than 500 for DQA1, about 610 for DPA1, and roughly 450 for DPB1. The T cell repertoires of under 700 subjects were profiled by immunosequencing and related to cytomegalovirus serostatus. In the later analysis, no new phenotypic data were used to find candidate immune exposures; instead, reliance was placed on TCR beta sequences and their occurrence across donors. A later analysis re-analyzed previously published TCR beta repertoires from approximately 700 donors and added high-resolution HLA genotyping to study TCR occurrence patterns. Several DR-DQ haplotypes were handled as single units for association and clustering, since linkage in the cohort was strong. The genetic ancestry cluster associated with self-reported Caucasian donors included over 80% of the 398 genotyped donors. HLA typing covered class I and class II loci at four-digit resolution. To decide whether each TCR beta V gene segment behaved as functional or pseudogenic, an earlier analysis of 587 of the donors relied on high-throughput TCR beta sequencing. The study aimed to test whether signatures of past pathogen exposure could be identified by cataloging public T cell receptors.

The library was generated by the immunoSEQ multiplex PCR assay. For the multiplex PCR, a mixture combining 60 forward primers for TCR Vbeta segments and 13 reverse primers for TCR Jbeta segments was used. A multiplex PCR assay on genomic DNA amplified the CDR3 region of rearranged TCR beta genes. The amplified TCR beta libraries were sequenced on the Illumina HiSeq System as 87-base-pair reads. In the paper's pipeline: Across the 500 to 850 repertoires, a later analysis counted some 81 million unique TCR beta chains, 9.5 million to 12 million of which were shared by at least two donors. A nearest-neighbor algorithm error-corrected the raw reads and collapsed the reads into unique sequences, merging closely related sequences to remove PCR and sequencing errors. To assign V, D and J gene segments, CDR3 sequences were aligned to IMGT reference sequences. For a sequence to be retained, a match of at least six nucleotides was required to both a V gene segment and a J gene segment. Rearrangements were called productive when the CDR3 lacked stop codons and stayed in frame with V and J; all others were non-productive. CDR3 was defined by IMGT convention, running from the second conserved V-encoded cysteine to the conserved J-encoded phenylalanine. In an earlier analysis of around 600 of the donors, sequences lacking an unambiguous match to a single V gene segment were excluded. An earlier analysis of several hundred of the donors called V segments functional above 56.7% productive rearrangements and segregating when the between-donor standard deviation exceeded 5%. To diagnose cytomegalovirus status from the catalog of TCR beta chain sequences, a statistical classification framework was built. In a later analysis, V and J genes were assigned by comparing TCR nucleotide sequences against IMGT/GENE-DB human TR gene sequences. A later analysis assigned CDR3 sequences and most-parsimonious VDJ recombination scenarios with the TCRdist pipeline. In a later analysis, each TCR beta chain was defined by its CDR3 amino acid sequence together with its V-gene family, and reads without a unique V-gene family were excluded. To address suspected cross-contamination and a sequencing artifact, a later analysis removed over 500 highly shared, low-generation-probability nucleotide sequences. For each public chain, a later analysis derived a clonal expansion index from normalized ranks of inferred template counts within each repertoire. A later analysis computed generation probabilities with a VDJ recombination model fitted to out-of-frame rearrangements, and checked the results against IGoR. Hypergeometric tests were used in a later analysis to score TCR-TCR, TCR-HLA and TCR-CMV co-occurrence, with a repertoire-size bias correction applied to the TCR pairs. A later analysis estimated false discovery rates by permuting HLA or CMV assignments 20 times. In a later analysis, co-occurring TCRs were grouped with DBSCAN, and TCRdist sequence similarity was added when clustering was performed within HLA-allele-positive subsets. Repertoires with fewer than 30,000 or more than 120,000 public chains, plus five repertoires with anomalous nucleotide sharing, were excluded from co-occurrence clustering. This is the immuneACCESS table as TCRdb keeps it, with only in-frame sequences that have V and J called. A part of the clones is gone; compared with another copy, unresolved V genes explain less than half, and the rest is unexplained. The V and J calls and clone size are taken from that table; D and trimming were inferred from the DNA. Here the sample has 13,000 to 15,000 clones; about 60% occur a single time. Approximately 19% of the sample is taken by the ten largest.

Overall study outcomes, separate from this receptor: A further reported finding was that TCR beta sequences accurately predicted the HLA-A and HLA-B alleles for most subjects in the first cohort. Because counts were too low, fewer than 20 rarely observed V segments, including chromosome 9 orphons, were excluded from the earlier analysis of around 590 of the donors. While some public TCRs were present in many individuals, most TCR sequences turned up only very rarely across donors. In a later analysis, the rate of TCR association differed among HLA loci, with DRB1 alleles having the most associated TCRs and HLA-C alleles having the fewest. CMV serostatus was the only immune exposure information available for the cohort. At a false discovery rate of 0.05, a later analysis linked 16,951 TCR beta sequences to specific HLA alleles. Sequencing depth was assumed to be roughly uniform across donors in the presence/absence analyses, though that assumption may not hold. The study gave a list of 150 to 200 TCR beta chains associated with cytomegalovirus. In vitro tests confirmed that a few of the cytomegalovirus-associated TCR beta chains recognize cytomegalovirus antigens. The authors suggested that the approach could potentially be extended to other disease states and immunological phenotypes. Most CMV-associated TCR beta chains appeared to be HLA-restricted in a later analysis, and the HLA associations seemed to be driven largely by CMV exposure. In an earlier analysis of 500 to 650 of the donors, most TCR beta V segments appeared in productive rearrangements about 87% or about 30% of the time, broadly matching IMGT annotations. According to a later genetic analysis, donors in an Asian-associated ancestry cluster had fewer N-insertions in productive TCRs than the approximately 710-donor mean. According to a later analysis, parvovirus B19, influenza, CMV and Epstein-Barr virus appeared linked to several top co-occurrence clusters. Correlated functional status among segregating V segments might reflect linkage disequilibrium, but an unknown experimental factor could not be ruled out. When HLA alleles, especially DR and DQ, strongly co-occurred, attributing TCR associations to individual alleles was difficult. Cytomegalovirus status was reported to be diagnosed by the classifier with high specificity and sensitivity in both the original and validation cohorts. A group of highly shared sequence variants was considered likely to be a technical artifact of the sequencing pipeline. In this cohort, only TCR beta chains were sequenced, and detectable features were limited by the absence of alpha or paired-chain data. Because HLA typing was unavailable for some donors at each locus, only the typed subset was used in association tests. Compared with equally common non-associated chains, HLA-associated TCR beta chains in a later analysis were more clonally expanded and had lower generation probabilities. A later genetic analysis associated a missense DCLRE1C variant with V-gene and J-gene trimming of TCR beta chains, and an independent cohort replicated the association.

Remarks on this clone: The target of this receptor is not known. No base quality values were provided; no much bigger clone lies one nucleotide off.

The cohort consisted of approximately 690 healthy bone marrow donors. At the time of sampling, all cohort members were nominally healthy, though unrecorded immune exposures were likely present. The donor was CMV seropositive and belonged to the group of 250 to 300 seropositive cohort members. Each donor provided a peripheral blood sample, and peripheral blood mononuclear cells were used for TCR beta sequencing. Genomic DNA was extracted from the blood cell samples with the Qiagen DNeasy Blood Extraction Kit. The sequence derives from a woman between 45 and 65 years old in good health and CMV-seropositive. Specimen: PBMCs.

The DNA sequence follows: TGTGCCTGGATTACAGGGCTTGGCTACACCTTC. The translation is CAWITGLGYTF. The chain is encoded by TRBV30 joined to TRBJ1-2; a tentative D match to TRBD1 spans 6 bases. V loses 4 bases of germline sequence and J loses 7 bases, and the interval between the two ends is 10 bases. Reading from cysteine to phenylalanine, the CDR3 counts 11 amino acids. Of all the DNA, just the CDR3 is kept, 33 bases in frame from base 1. Based on the germline V gene (reference sequence), the CDR1 and CDR2 sequences are GTSNPN and SVGIG.